A single sample is the source of the 9 T cell receptor beta chains below, sequenced in a study of T cells in women clearing cervical HPV infection. TCRdb keeps only in-frame clones here, not all; method: immunoSEQ multiplex PCR. This repertoire comprises tens of thousands of clones; its ten largest clones make up under 40%. Sequencing was carried out using blood buffy coat. These receptors were collected from a woman aged 18 to 75 with a cervical HPV16 infection that either progressed to CIN3+ or cleared (not recorded which).

Turning to this clone: Sequencing ends 3 residues short of the CDR3 end; the germline J gene provides the rest. The rearrangement uses TRBV7-2 and TRBJ1-5; 7 positions match TRBD1. The CDR3 totals 14 residues. The V and J ends lost 5 bases and 7 bases, in that order; junction bases with no gene match: 8. CDR1 SGHTA and CDR2 FQGNSA come from the germline V gene. The CDR3 region is CASSTRQGGQPQHF. The sequenced part of the CDR3 DNA is TGTGCCAGCAGCACCAGACAGGGAGGCCAGCCC.

Note on this clone: The observed sequence ends 3 residues before the CDR3 terminus, with the missing tail filled in from the germline J gene. The chain couples TRBV7-3 to TRBJ2-1; D is unresolved. This CDR3 region has 12 residues. Per germline, CDR1 SGHTA and CDR2 FQGTGA. V was cut by 6 bases and J by 5 bases, with 8 bases left in between. CDR3 protein: CASSFRDNEQFF. The CDR3 DNA, read in part, is TGTGCCAGCAGTTTCCGTGACAATGAG.

Worth noting for this clone: With the read ending 3 residues before the CDR3 end, the germline J gene is used to fill in that end. The chain couples TRBV11-2 to TRBJ2-1; 11 nucleotides agree with TRBD1. The J segment lost 7 bases and the V segment lost 3 bases, leaving 5 bases of the junction unmatched. The CDR3 covers 15 residues. Germline lookup yields CDR1 SGHAT and CDR2 FQNNGV. The covered CDR3 bases are TGTGCCAGCAGCTTCGGGACAGGGGGGTCGAATGAG. Amino acid sequence: CASSFGTGGSNE. The whole CDR3 sequence reads CASSFGTGGSNEQFF.

Comment on this clone: The CDR3 end falls 3 residues outside the read, so it is completed with the germline J gene. The gene calls are TRBV20-1 and TRBJ2-3, with 8 bases identical to TRBD2. V lost 3 bases and J lost 1; bases outside the gene matches: 3. CDR3 size: 14 residues. CDR1 DFQATT and CDR2 SNEGSKA come from the germline V gene (reference sequence). This CDR3 is CSASSTSGTDTQYF. The covered CDR3 bases are TGCAGTGCTAGCTCGACTAGCGGCACAGATACG.

As for this clone: The read terminates 3 residues before the CDR3 end, so the remaining end is supplied by the germline J gene. The chain has TRBV18 and TRBJ1-1, with TRBD1 matching over 7 bases. The CDR3 sequence is 15 residues long. Germline V gene data show CDR1 as KGHSH and CDR2 as LQKENI. J lost 2 bases, V lost 4 bases, and 7 bases had no gene match. Incomplete CDR3 DNA: TGTGCCAGCTCACAGAACAGGGGCCGAAACACTGAA. Translated: CASSQNRGRNTE. The whole CDR3 reads CASSQNRGRNTEAFF.

In regard to this clone: Coverage ceases 3 residues before the CDR3 finishes, and the germline J gene fills in the end. The J gene is TRBJ1-1, the V gene TRBV7-9, with D possibly being TRBD1 (5 bases). Germline values: CDR1 SEHNR, CDR2 FQNEAQ (reference sequence). Trimming took 6 bases from V and 0 from J, leaving 11 bases between them. CDR3 length: 14 residues. This CDR3 reads CASRAGTLNTEAFF. CDR3 DNA (partial): TGTGCCAGCAGAGCCGGGACTCTGAACACTGAA.

In regard to this clone: Read sequence stops 3 residues before the CDR3 end, and the germline J gene provides the missing end. This chain connects TRBV18 to TRBJ1-2; the match to TRBD1 covers 9 bases. CDR1 KGHSH and CDR2 LQKENI come from the germline V gene. The CDR3 is 15 amino acids. The CDR3 DNA, read in part, is TGTGCCAGCTCACCTGTAACCGGGACAGGGTACGGC. Its translation: CASSPVTGTGYG. The CDR3 in full is CASSPVTGTGYGYTF.

In the case of this clone: The read is 3 residues too short to cover the CDR3 end, so that end is filled in from the germline J gene. J is TRBJ1-4 and V is TRBV6-1, with 9 bases lining up with TRBD1. The ends lost 1 base at V and 7 bases at J; junction bases unmatched: 7. This CDR3 is 16 amino acids long. CDR1 and CDR2 from the germline V gene are MNHNS and SASEGT. The CDR3 sequence is CASSEVWGQGSEKLFF. The CDR3 DNA, read in part, is TGTGCCAGCAGTGAAGTGTGGGGACAGGGAAGTGAAAAA.

The CDR3 loop is CAWSAGDYEQYF. CDR3 bases read: TGTGCCTGGAGTGCCGGGGACTACGAG. The V and J genes are TRBV30 and TRBJ2-7; a possible D gene is TRBD2 (5 bases). The read terminates 3 residues ahead of where the CDR3 ends, so the germline J gene completes it. This CDR3 has 12 amino acids. CDR1 GTSNPN and CDR2 SVGIG come from the germline V gene (reference sequence). The V gene lost 1 base and the J gene lost 3 bases, with 7 bases spanning the gap. The variable domain in full, completed from reference TRBV30 and TRBJ2-7, reads SQTIHQWPATLVQPVGSPLSLECTVEGTSNPNLYWYRQAAGRGLQLLFYSVGIGQISSEVPQNLSASRPQDRQFILSSKKLLLSDSGFYLCAWSAGDYEQYFGPGTRLTVT.